This T cell receptor (beta chain) was sequenced during a study of T cell repertoires in cytomegalovirus infection. Turning to the study itself: CMV infection plus the matching HLA type was flagged by public TCR beta signatures.

Trimming removed 0 bases from V and 0 bases from J, with 5 bases in between. The CDR3 covers 14 residues. Germline V CDR1 and CDR2: MNHEY, SVGAGI. TCRdb passed the reads through MiXCR, listing each CDR3 protein once. The data hold approximately 750,000 distinct CDR3 sequences, with approximately 34% observed a single time. This clonotype was picked up a small number of times. This TCR derives from a human donor in good health (CMV status not recorded). Some clones in this sample may be carry-over from other donors' samples. This rearrangement joins TRBV6-5 to TRBJ1-1; D call uncertain. The source material was PBMCs. The CDR3 DNA reads TGTGCCAGCAGTTACTCTCAAGTGAACACTGAAGCTTTCTTT. Its translation: CASSYSQVNTEAFF.